The 22 T cell receptor beta chains reported below all come from one sample, sequenced in a study of blood T cell repertoires in COVID-19. TCRdb's table, derived via immunoSEQ multiplex PCR, lists solely in-frame clones and lacks some. The table has about 69,000 clones, around 80% seen once. Source material: peripheral blood. The receptors shown here come from a man between 50 and 59 years old with COVID-19, enrolled during active disease.

V usage is TRBV7-9 and J usage is TRBJ2-7; D might be TRBD2 (5 bases). The CDR3 contains 13 residues. CDR1 and CDR2 from the germline V gene are SEHNR and FQNEAQ (reference sequence). V lost 3 bases and J lost 2, with 8 bases in between. The CDR3: CASSFGITYEQYF. CDR3 bases: TGTGCCAGCAGCTTCGGGATAACCTACGAGCAGTACTTC. The whole variable domain, filled in from reference TRBV7-9 and TRBJ2-7, reads DTGVSQNPRHKITKRGQNVTFRCDPISEHNRLYWYRQTLGQGPEFLTYFQNEAQLEKSRLLSDRFSAERPKGSFSTLEIQRTEQGDSAMYLCASSFGITYEQYFGPGTRLTVT.

The chain uses TRBV5-1 and TRBJ2-5, with TRBD2 identical over 9 bases. The CDR3 loop spans 16 amino acids. Germline assignment: CDR1 SGHRS and CDR2 YFSETQ. Trimming removed 0 bases from V and 6 bases from J; junction bases left unmatched: 9. Written as DNA, the CDR3 is TGCGCCAGCAGCTTGGACGGGCGGGGGGGCCACCAGACCCAGTACTTC. This translates into CASSLDGRGGHQTQYF.

This clone was recorded once. The chain is built from TRBV4-3 and TRBJ2-7, with D perhaps matching TRBD2 (5 bases). V was pared by 0 bases and J by 4 bases, with 16 bases between. Germline CDR1 reads LGHNA; CDR2 reads YSLEER. This CDR3 comprises 16 residues. The CDR3 DNA sequence: TGCGCCAGCAGCCAAGAGTGGGTTGGCGGGCGGTACGAGCAGTACTTC. Its protein is CASSQEWVGGRYEQYF.

The chain carries TRBV7-6 and TRBJ1-3, with 8 nucleotides matching TRBD1. In germline, CDR1 is SGHVS, CDR2 FNYEAQ. The CDR3 is 17 residues long. V lost 1 base to trimming and J lost 0 bases; unmatched junction nucleotides: 5. The CDR3 sequence is CASSLVGQGYSGNTIYF. The CDR3 bases are TGTGCCAGCAGCTTAGTAGGACAGGGCTACTCTGGAAACACCATATATTTT.

The rearrangement joins TRBV7-3 to TRBJ2-1; D is perhaps TRBD2 (5 bases). V was pared by 8 bases and J by 7 bases, with 12 bases between. Germline V gene sequence: CDR1 SGHTA, CDR2 FQGTGA. CDR3 length: 12 residues. This chain's CDR3 is CASGRIGNEQFF. The CDR3 DNA reads TGTGCCAGCGGGAGAATCGGGAATGAGCAGTTCTTC.

The chain has TRBV5-5 and TRBJ1-5; possible D gene TRBD1, 5 bases. The CDR3 is 17 amino acids. V was shortened by 4 bases and J by 0 bases, with 17 bases between the two germline ends. Germline-derived CDR1 and CDR2 are SGHKS and YYEKEE (reference sequence). The DNA of the CDR3 is TGTGCCAGCAGCCTAGAATGGGGGGGATATAGCAATCAGCCCCAGCATTTT. This encodes CASSLEWGGYSNQPQHF.

CDR3 protein: CASSQDTSGGLYTQYF. The DNA for the CDR3 is TGCGCCAGCAGCCAAGATACTAGCGGGGGGCTTTACACGCAGTATTTT. The chain recombines TRBV4-3 with TRBJ2-3; 12 bases line up with TRBD2. The V gene end was trimmed by 0 bases and the J gene end by 9 bases; junction bases not matched to a gene: 7. The germline gives CDR1 LGHNA, CDR2 YSLEER. The length of the CDR3 is 16 residues.

The J gene is TRBJ2-4, the V gene TRBV4-2; weak D call: TRBD1 (5 bases). Germline V gene lookup returns CDR1 LGHNA and CDR2 YNFKEQ. Between the trimmed V and J ends, which lost 5 bases and 1 base, there was a span of 9 bases. CDR3 size: 14 residues. CDR3 sequence reads: CASSINRAKNIQYF. CDR3 DNA sequence: TGTGCCAGCAGCATTAACAGGGCCAAAAACATTCAGTACTTC.

This chain uses TRBV5-1 with TRBJ1-1; 7 bases are a match to TRBD1. Germline lookup yields CDR1 SGHRS and CDR2 YFSETQ. Unmatched junction bases numbered 6, after V lost 0 bases and J lost 4 bases. The CDR3 has 15 residues. The CDR3 is CASSLVLAGGTEAFF. CDR3 bases: TGCGCCAGCAGCTTGGTACTGGCAGGGGGCACTGAAGCTTTCTTT.

The V call is TRBV5-1, the J call TRBJ1-1; D unclear. The CDR3 sequence is 13 residues long. V was trimmed by 4 bases and J by 8 bases, leaving 15 bases between them. CDR1 is SGHRS and CDR2 is YFSETQ in the germline V gene. The CDR3 sequence: CASSQREGGEAFF. The DNA of the CDR3 is TGCGCCAGCAGCCAAAGAGAAGGCGGCGAAGCTTTCTTT. Together with reference TRBV5-1 and TRBJ1-1, the CDR3 gives the full variable domain: KAGVTQTPRYLIKTRGQQVTLSCSPISGHRSVSWYQQTPGQGLQFLFEYFSETQRNKGNFPGRFSGRQFSNSRSEMNVSTLELGDSALYLCASSQREGGEAFFGQGTRLTVV.

The chain joins TRBV19 to TRBJ1-3; D is unresolved. This CDR3 contains 15 residues. Germline CDR1 LNHDA, CDR2 SQIVND (reference sequence). V was pared by 6 bases and J by 0 bases, with 12 bases between. CDR3 nucleotides: TGTGCCAGTAGAATGACTCGCTTCTCTGGAAACACCATATATTTT. It encodes CASRMTRFSGNTIYF.

This chain links TRBV6-1 with TRBJ2-1, with 10 nucleotides matching TRBD1. The length of the CDR3 is 15 residues. V trimming: 2 bases; J trimming: 8 bases; junction bases outside the gene matches: 6. Germline values: CDR1 MNHNS, CDR2 SASEGT. The CDR3 DNA sequence: TGTGCCAGCAGTGAACCGGGACAGGGGTCTCATGAGCAGTTCTTC. Its translation: CASSEPGQGSHEQFF.

This chain's CDR3 is CASSFRGDLGNTIYF. As DNA, the CDR3 is TGTGCCAGCAGCTTCAGGGGGGACCTGGGAAACACCATATATTTT. V and J are TRBV5-5 and TRBJ1-3; 7 bases match TRBD1. The CDR3 extends over 15 amino acids. The V gene end was trimmed by 2 bases and the J gene end by 4 bases; junction bases not matched to a gene: 6. CDR1 and CDR2 (germline): SGHKS, YYEKEE (reference sequence). Full variable domain (rest looked up from reference TRBV5-5 and TRBJ1-3): DAGVTQSPTHLIKTRGQQVTLRCSPISGHKSVSWYQQVLGQGPQFIFQYYEKEERGRGNFPDRFSARQFPNYSSELNVNALLLGDSALYLCASSFRGDLGNTIYFGEGSWLTVV.

The DNA for the CDR3 is TGCGCCAGCAGCCAAAGGACAGGGGGAAGCTATGGCTACACCTTC. Its protein is CASSQRTGGSYGYTF. V is TRBV4-3 and J is TRBJ1-2, with 10 bases lining up with TRBD1. The CDR3 has 15 amino acids. CDR1 and CDR2 from the germline V gene are LGHNA and YSLEER. J was trimmed by 4 bases and V by 2 bases; bases with no gene match: 4.

The V gene is TRBV11-2, the J gene TRBJ1-2; a weak D match, TRBD1 (6 bases). The ends were cut back, 5 bases at V and 7 bases at J, with 17 bases in the middle. This CDR3 has 14 residues. Germline-derived CDR1 and CDR2 are SGHAT and FQNNGV. The CDR3 coding sequence is TGTGCCAGCAGCAAAACGGGGGGGGCGCTTGGCTACACCTTC. Protein: CASSKTGGALGYTF.

The V and J genes are TRBV30 and TRBJ1-1, with D perhaps TRBD1 (5 bases). Germline CDR1 and CDR2: GTSNPN and SVGIG (reference sequence). The CDR3 is 16 residues long. V lost 1 base, J lost 0 bases, and 15 bases lay in between. The CDR3 sequence: CAWSDPSGAMNTEAFF. CDR3 DNA sequence: TGTGCCTGGAGTGATCCGTCTGGGGCAATGAACACTGAAGCTTTCTTT.

The chain has TRBV5-1 and TRBJ2-5; TRBD2 matches 14 bases. CDR1 and CDR2 from the germline V gene are SGHRS and YFSETQ. CDR3 length: 16 residues. With 3 bases clipped from V and 4 bases from J, the junction kept 5 bases outside the gene matches. The CDR3 coding sequence is TGCGCCAGCAGCTCAAGACTAGCGGGGGGGCCAGAGACCCAGTACTTC. This sequence encodes CASSSRLAGGPETQYF.

The chain couples TRBV19 to TRBJ1-2, with a possible D match to TRBD1 (6 bases). Per the germline V gene, CDR1 is LNHDA and CDR2 is SQIVND (reference sequence). V was clipped by 4 bases and J by 4 bases, with 13 bases between them. The CDR3 loop spans 14 amino acids. The CDR3 bases are TGTGCCAGTAGTAGCCAGACAGGAGCCTATGGCTACACCTTC. Translation: CASSSQTGAYGYTF.

This chain joins TRBV30 and TRBJ2-5; a possible D gene is TRBD1 (5 bases). CDR1 and CDR2 from the germline V gene are GTSNPN and SVGIG (reference sequence). The CDR3 sequence is 11 residues long. V was clipped by 8 bases and J by 7 bases, with 14 bases between them. CDR3 sequence reads: CAGSTEGTQYF. CDR3 nucleotides: TGTGCCGGGTCGACAGAAGGGACCCAGTACTTC.

CDR3 residues: CASSNLLGPSSPLHF. The CDR3 bases are TGTGCCAGCAGCAATCTTCTAGGCCCTTCTTCACCCCTCCACTTT. The chain uses TRBV21-1 and TRBJ1-6. TRBV21-1 is listed as a pseudogene. This CDR3 region has 15 residues.

The chain couples TRBV5-5 to TRBJ1-5; 7 nucleotides match TRBD1. V shed 5 bases and J 2 bases; nucleotides not matched to a gene: 10. The length of the CDR3 is 16 residues. Germline V lookup: CDR1 SGHKS, CDR2 YYEKEE (reference sequence). The CDR3 nucleotides read TGTGCCAGCAGGGAGGTTCCAGGACAGGGCAATCAGCCCCAGCATTTT. This sequence encodes CASREVPGQGNQPQHF.

This clone was counted a single time. Additional DNA sequences in this sample encode the identical CDR3. V and J are TRBV2 and TRBJ2-2, with a tentative D call TRBD1 (6 bases). CDR3 length equals 14 residues. From germline, CDR1 is SNHLY and CDR2 FYNNEI. V lost 6 bases and J lost 2, with 10 bases in between. CDR3 amino acids: CASRAGTNTGELFF. The CDR3 DNA is TGTGCCAGCAGAGCCGGGACAAACACCGGGGAGCTGTTTTTT. The whole variable domain, filled in from reference TRBV2 and TRBJ2-2, reads EPEVTQTPSHQVTQMGQEVILRCVPISNHLYFYWYRQILGQKVEFLVSFYNNEISEKSEIFDDQFSVERPDGSNFTLKIRSTKLEDSAMYFCASRAGTNTGELFFGEGSRLTVL.